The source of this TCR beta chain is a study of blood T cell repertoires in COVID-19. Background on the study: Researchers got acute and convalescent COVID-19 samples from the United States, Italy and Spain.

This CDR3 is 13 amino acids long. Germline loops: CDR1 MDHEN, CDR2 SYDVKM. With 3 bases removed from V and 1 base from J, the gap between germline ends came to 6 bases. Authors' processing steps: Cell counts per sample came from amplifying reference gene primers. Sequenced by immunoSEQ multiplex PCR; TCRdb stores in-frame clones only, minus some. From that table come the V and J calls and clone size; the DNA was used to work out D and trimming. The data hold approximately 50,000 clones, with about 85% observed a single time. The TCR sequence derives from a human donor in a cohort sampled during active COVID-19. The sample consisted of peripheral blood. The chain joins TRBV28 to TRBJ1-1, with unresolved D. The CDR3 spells CASSFSGNTEAFF. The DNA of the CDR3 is TGTGCCAGCAGTTTCTCAGGGAACACTGAAGCTTTCTTT. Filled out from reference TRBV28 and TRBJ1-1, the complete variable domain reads DVKVTQSSRYLVKRTGEKVFLECVQDMDHENMFWYRQDPGLGLRLIYFSYDVKMKEKGDIPEGYSVSREKKERFSLILESASTNQTSMYLCASSFSGNTEAFFGQGTRLTVV.